This T cell receptor beta chain came from a study of identical twins. TCRdb fed the 5' RACE reads into MiXCR, producing one record per CDR3 protein. The sample lists about 530,000 distinct CDR3 sequences, about 22% seen once, with approximately 0.49% in the top ten. The CDR3 has 12 residues. Between the trimmed V and J ends, which lost 2 bases and 10 bases, there was a span of 11 bases. Germline V lookup: CDR1 LGHNT, CDR2 FRNRAP. The data were also submitted as part of a second study, on yellow fever vaccine responses in identical twins.

The chain employs TRBV12-5 and TRBJ1-1; a weak D match, TRBD1 (5 bases). Sequencing was done on a sample of CD4+ T cells sorted from blood. The source of this sequence is a woman aged 18 to 35 in good health. The CDR3 DNA is TGTGCTAGTGGTTTGCGCCAGGGAAGAGCTTTCTTT. This encodes CASGLRQGRAFF.